These 24 T cell receptor beta chains were all obtained from the same sample, sequenced in a study of T-cell reconstitution after alpha-beta-depleted transplantation in children. Unique molecular identifiers were incorporated when the TCRbeta library was constructed. TCRdb ran MiXCR on the PCR reads and lists one entry per CDR3 protein. The sample has over 550,000 distinct CDR3 sequences, about 10% seen once; the top ten hold roughly 4%. The source was PBMCs from the stem cell graft donor, collected from the stem cell graft. The receptors shown here come from a human donor who donated a stem cell graft to a child with acute myeloid leukemia.

This clonotype occurred a few times. J is TRBJ2-6 and V is TRBV20-1, with D perhaps matching TRBD1 (6 bases). V was pared by 4 bases and J by 2 bases, with 15 bases between. Germline V gives CDR1 DFQATT, CDR2 SNEGSKA (reference sequence). The CDR3 covers 16 residues. Written as DNA, the CDR3 is TGCAGTGCTACATCTTCCGGGACAACTGGGGCCAACGTCCTGACTTTC. The encoded protein is CSATSSGTTGANVLTF.

The chain couples TRBV12-3 or TRBV12-4 to TRBJ2-5, with D possibly TRBD1 on 6 matching bases. CDR3 length: 14 residues. V dropped 8 bases and J dropped 1 base, with 14 bases sitting between them. The CDR3: CASGGPGRQETQYF. The CDR3 coding sequence is TGTGCCAGCGGGGGCCCCGGCCGCCAAGAGACCCAGTACTTC.

This clonotype was detected a few times. CDR3 region: CASSSRQGVNEQFF. The CDR3 DNA is TGTGCCAGCAGTTCCAGACAGGGTGTCAATGAGCAGTTCTTC. The J gene is TRBJ2-1, the V gene TRBV12-3 or TRBV12-4, with 7 bases aligning to TRBD1. With V trimmed by 4 bases and J by 6 bases, 6 bases remained unmatched. CDR3 length equals 14 residues.

Only a few counts were recorded for this clonotype. The V gene is TRBV7-9, the J gene TRBJ2-7; the D is unclear. The CDR3 runs to 14 residues. CDR1 and CDR2 from the germline V gene are SEHNR and FQNEAQ (reference sequence). V was shortened by 5 bases and J by 1 base, with 12 bases between the two germline ends. CDR3 DNA: TGTGCCAGCAGCCCACAGACTGTATCCTACGAGCAGTACTTC. It yields the protein CASSPQTVSYEQYF.

This clonotype was detected a few times. The CDR3 sequence: CSARVPTGGGYQPQHF. The CDR3 nucleotides are TGCAGTGCTAGAGTCCCTACCGGTGGAGGCTATCAGCCCCAGCATTTT. The genes are TRBV20-1 and TRBJ1-5, with D hard to call. This CDR3 is 16 amino acids long. Germline CDR1 and CDR2: DFQATT and SNEGSKA (reference sequence). V lost 1 base and J lost 5, with 18 bases in between.

The chain links TRBV12-3 or TRBV12-4 to TRBJ1-1; 7 bases map to TRBD1. V lost 5 bases to trimming and J lost 3 bases; unmatched junction nucleotides: 6. The CDR3 is made up of 14 amino acids. The CDR3, as DNA: TGTGCCAGCAGTCCCAGACAGGGTCACACTGAAGCTTTCTTT. Amino acids: CASSPRQGHTEAFF.

This clonotype was detected many times. The chain has TRBV28 and TRBJ1-4; perhaps TRBD1 as D (5 bases). V was cut by 6 bases and J by 5 bases, with 13 bases left in between. This CDR3 comprises 14 residues. Germline loops: CDR1 MDHEN, CDR2 SYDVKM. CDR3 region: CASSPGTANEKLFF. Written as DNA, the CDR3 is TGTGCCAGCAGCCCCGGGACTGCAAATGAAAAACTGTTTTTT.

This clonotype turned up a few times. CDR3 region: CASGSEGPGEQFF. In DNA form, the CDR3 reads TGTGCTAGTGGTTCCGAGGGCCCGGGTGAGCAGTTCTTC. V is TRBV12-5 and J is TRBJ2-1; D possibly corresponds to TRBD2 (5 bases). V shed 4 bases and J shed 9 bases, with 13 bases lying between them. This CDR3 has 13 amino acids. Germline CDR1 LGHNT, CDR2 FRNRAP.

Ten or more counts support this clonotype. The J gene is TRBJ2-1, the V gene TRBV7-2; D is unclear. V dropped 1 base and J dropped 4 bases, with 5 bases sitting between them. Germline CDR1 SGHTA, CDR2 FQGNSA. The CDR3 loop spans 13 amino acids. The CDR3, as DNA: TGTGCCAGCAGCTTAGGCTATTACAATGAGCAGTTCTTC. This codes for CASSLGYYNEQFF.

In DNA, the CDR3 is TGTGCCAGCAGCCGGGGGTCATTAGAAAAACTGTTTTTT. This translates into CASSRGSLEKLFF. The chain joins TRBV14 to TRBJ1-4; D might be TRBD1 (5 bases). The CDR3 has 13 residues. Germline V CDR1 and CDR2: SGHDN, FVKESK. Trimming cost V 4 bases and J 8 bases, with 11 bases left between them.

The table lists this clonotype with many counts. The rearrangement joins TRBV6-2 or TRBV6-3 to TRBJ2-1; 10 bases are a match to TRBD2. Germline values: CDR1 MNHEY, CDR2 SVGEGT. CDR3 length: 16 residues. V shed 0 bases and J 9 bases; nucleotides not matched to a gene: 8. The DNA of the CDR3 is TGTGCCAGCAGTTACTCGATACCTAGCGGGAGAGGTGAGCAGTTCTTC. It is translated as CASSYSIPSGRGEQFF.

For the CDR3, the DNA is TGTGCCAGCAGCAAAGTCTGGGACACGAACACCGGGGAGCTGTTTTTT. Protein: CASSKVWDTNTGELFF. The V call is TRBV21-1, the J call TRBJ2-2; the D segment call TRBD1 is taken from the table without a DNA check. TRBV21-1 is a listed pseudogene. This CDR3 spans 16 amino acids.

The rearrangement links TRBV29-1 to TRBJ2-1, with 9 nucleotides matching TRBD2. Per germline, CDR1 SQVTM and CDR2 ANQGSEA. The V gene end was trimmed by 4 bases and the J gene end by 4 bases; junction bases not matched to a gene: 5. The CDR3 spans 14 residues. The CDR3 here is CSVVAGGRYNEQFF. The CDR3, as DNA: TGCAGCGTTGTCGCGGGAGGGCGTTACAATGAGCAGTTCTTC.

The chain joins TRBV5-1 to TRBJ2-3; tentatively, D is TRBD1 or TRBD2 (5 bases each). This CDR3 has 15 amino acids. Germline V gene sequence: CDR1 SGHRS, CDR2 YFSETQ. Trimming took off 0 bases at V and 4 bases at J, with 12 bases between the two ends. The CDR3 region has the DNA TGCGCCAGCAGCTTGGATGGGGGAAAGGCAGATACGCAGTATTTT. Amino acid sequence: CASSLDGGKADTQYF. Variable domain in full (rest from reference TRBV5-1 and TRBJ2-3): KAGVTQTPRYLIKTRGQQVTLSCSPISGHRSVSWYQQTPGQGLQFLFEYFSETQRNKGNFPGRFSGRQFSNSRSEMNVSTLELGDSALYLCASSLDGGKADTQYFGPGTRLTVL.

This clonotype occurred a few times. The rearrangement joins TRBV20-1 to TRBJ2-1, with D possibly being TRBD1 (5 bases). Deletions cut 6 bases from V and 7 bases from J, with 19 bases between. This CDR3 has 14 amino acids. The germline V gene encodes CDR1 DFQATT and CDR2 SNEGSKA (reference sequence). The CDR3 bases are TGCAGTGCCTCTATAATTAACCAGGGAAATGAGCAGTTCTTC. This translates into CSASIINQGNEQFF.

The gene calls are TRBV7-2 and TRBJ2-1, with D perhaps TRBD1 or TRBD2 (5 bases each). The CDR3 runs 12 residues. CDR1 SGHTA and CDR2 FQGNSA come from the germline V gene. V was pared by 2 bases and J by 9 bases, with 8 bases between. The DNA for the CDR3 is TGTGCCAGCAGCTTAACCGGGACTGAGCAGTTCTTC. Amino acids: CASSLTGTEQFF. The whole variable domain, filled in from reference TRBV7-2 and TRBJ2-1, reads GAGVSQSPSNKVTEKGKDVELRCDPISGHTALYWYRQSLGQGLEFLIYFQGNSAPDKSGLPSDRFSAERTGGSVSTLTIQRTQQEDSAVYLCASSLTGTEQFFGPGTRLTVL.

This clonotype occurred many times. CDR3 protein: CASTNGGSGANVLTF. CDR3 DNA: TGTGCCAGCACAAACGGGGGCTCTGGGGCCAACGTCCTGACTTTC. J is TRBJ2-6 and V is TRBV6-5; tentatively, D is TRBD2 (6 bases). V lost 7 bases, J lost 0 bases, and 10 bases lay in between. The CDR3 is made up of 15 amino acids. Looked up from germline, CDR1 is MNHEY and CDR2 is SVGAGI.

The chain has TRBV20-1 and TRBJ2-7, with 7 bases lining up with TRBD1. V trimming: 1 base; J trimming: 4 bases; junction bases outside the gene matches: 10. The CDR3 totals 15 residues. The V gene's germline CDR1 is DFQATT and CDR2 SNEGSKA (reference sequence). CDR3 sequence (DNA): TGCAGTGCTAGAGTACCGGGACAGAGCCCTTACGAGCAGTACTTC. This sequence encodes CSARVPGQSPYEQYF.

This clonotype was seen repeatedly, ten times or more. The V gene is TRBV6-1, the J gene TRBJ2-3; D might be TRBD2 (6 bases). Between the trimmed V and J ends, which lost 6 bases and 5 bases, there was a span of 18 bases. The CDR3 has 15 residues. The V gene's germline CDR1 is MNHNS and CDR2 SASEGT. The DNA of the CDR3 is TGTGCCAGCAGCCGGGTAGCGGAAAGTGGAGATACGCAGTATTTT. It is translated as CASSRVAESGDTQYF.

This clonotype appeared many times. This chain links TRBV6-2 or TRBV6-3 with TRBJ1-6; 9 bases are shared with TRBD1. Germline-derived CDR1 and CDR2 are MNHEY and SVGEGT. V was pared by 7 bases and J by 7 bases, with 5 bases of the junction left unmatched. This CDR3 region has 14 residues. Written as DNA, the CDR3 is TGTGCCAGCACCGGACAGGGGTCGAATTCACCCCTCCACTTT. It is translated as CASTGQGSNSPLHF.

This clonotype was picked up a small number of times. The chain has TRBV7-8 and TRBJ2-7; 8 nucleotides match TRBD1. The CDR3 is made up of 15 amino acids. CDR1 and CDR2 from the germline V gene are SGHVS and FQNEAQ. Trimming took 4 bases from V and 6 from J; bases not matched to a gene: 11. CDR3 region: CASSSTGTGRVEQYF. CDR3 bases: TGTGCCAGCAGCTCTACCGGGACAGGACGAGTCGAGCAGTACTTC.

This clonotype was seen a few times. CDR3 sequence reads: CASSLAFRPETQYF. DNA for the CDR3: TGCGCCAGCAGCTTGGCCTTCCGACCTGAGACCCAGTACTTC. The chain has TRBV5-1 and TRBJ2-5; D not resolved. CDR1 and CDR2 from the germline V gene are SGHRS and YFSETQ. Trimming removed 0 bases from V and 5 bases from J, with 11 bases in between. This CDR3 contains 14 residues. Full variable domain (rest looked up from reference TRBV5-1 and TRBJ2-5): KAGVTQTPRYLIKTRGQQVTLSCSPISGHRSVSWYQQTPGQGLQFLFEYFSETQRNKGNFPGRFSGRQFSNSRSEMNVSTLELGDSALYLCASSLAFRPETQYFGPGTRLLVL.

In its sample, this clonotype was seen a few times. The chain combines TRBV11-2 with TRBJ2-1; TRBD2 matches at 7 bases. The CDR3 has 18 residues. Germline trimming cut 2 bases from V and 4 bases from J; bases unmatched to any gene: 14. In germline, CDR1 is SGHAT, CDR2 FQNNGV. CDR3 DNA sequence: TGTGCCAGCAGCTTATATGGGGTTCGCCTAGCGGCTTACAATGAGCAGTTCTTC. Residues: CASSLYGVRLAAYNEQFF.

This sequence joins TRBV20-1 and TRBJ2-2; 8 bases match TRBD1. CDR3 length equals 14 residues. CDR1 is DFQATT, CDR2 SNEGSKA, per germline (reference sequence). V trimming: 4 bases; J trimming: 4 bases; junction bases outside the gene matches: 5. In DNA, the CDR3 is TGCAGTGCTACAGACAGGGGAGGCACCGGGGAGCTGTTTTTT. Amino acid sequence: CSATDRGGTGELFF.